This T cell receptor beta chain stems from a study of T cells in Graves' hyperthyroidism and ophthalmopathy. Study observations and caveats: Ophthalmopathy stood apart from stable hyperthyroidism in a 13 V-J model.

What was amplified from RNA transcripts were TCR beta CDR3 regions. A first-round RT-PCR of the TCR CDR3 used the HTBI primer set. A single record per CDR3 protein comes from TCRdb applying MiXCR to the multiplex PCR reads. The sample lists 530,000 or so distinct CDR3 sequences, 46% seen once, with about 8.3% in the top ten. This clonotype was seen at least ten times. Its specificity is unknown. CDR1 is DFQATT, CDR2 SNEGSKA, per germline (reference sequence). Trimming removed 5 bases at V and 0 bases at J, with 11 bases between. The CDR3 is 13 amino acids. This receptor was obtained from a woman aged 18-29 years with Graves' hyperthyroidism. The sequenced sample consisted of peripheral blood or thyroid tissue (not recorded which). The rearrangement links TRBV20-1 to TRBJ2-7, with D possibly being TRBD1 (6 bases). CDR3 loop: CSARRDNSYEQYF. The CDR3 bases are TGCAGTGCTCGACGGGACAACTCCTACGAGCAGTACTTC.